This T cell receptor beta chain derives from a study of blood T cells in healthy people across ages. There are a few counts of this clonotype. Trimming took 8 bases from V and 4 from J; bases not matched to a gene: 24. CDR1 is MDHEN and CDR2 is SYDVKM in the germline V gene. This CDR3 is 20 amino acids long. Alongside a J-beta primer mix, a sample-barcoded 5' primer served in a second PCR lasting about 7 to 12 cycles. In TCRdb, the 5' RACE reads were re-called with MiXCR into one record per CDR3 protein. The sample carries 1.6 million or so distinct CDR3 sequences, about 32% recorded once. V usage is TRBV28 and J usage is TRBJ2-1; 9 nucleotides align to TRBD2. Material: blood. This sequence was found in a woman aged 25-40 years in good health. CDR3 sequence reads: CASGVPGLADGSRWYNEQFF. In DNA, the CDR3 is TGTGCCAGCGGAGTCCCGGGACTAGCAGACGGAAGTAGATGGTACAATGAGCAGTTCTTC. Filled out from reference TRBV28 and TRBJ2-1, the complete variable domain reads DVKVTQSSRYLVKRTGEKVFLECVQDMDHENMFWYRQDPGLGLRLIYFSYDVKMKEKGDIPEGYSVSREKKERFSLILESASTNQTSMYLCASGVPGLADGSRWYNEQFFGPGTRLTVL.